The next 20 T cell receptor beta chains were all read from a single sample in a study of blood T cell repertoires in COVID-19. Clones were read by immunoSEQ multiplex PCR, and TCRdb kept only the in-frame ones, dropping some. Of about 210,000 clones in the sample, approximately 82% are singletons; the top ten hold 2% to 2.5%. Sequences were obtained from peripheral blood. The origin of the receptors is a man in his forties who had recovered from COVID-19.

The chain combines TRBV29-1 with TRBJ2-5; 7 bases line up with TRBD2. The CDR3 is made up of 14 amino acids. The V gene end was trimmed by 7 bases and the J gene end by 4 bases; junction bases not matched to a gene: 12. CDR1 is SQVTM, CDR2 ANQGSEA, per germline. DNA of the CDR3: TGCAGCGCCCGCTACCCACTAGCGTCAGAGACCCAGTACTTC. Its translation: CSARYPLASETQYF.

The V and J genes are TRBV30 and TRBJ2-7; the D gene is possibly TRBD1 (6 bases). V was trimmed by 2 bases and J by 5 bases, leaving 16 bases between them. The CDR3 loop spans 14 amino acids. The germline V gene encodes CDR1 GTSNPN and CDR2 SVGIG (reference sequence). Written as DNA, the CDR3 is TGTGCCTGGAGTCGTGCCTTGGGGGCTGACGAGCAGTACTTC. Residues: CAWSRALGADEQYF.

The chain recombines TRBV27 with TRBJ2-7, with 8 bases that match TRBD1. Germline V lookup: CDR1 MNHEY, CDR2 SMNVEV (reference sequence). The CDR3 runs 13 residues. Trimming at V came to 8 bases and at J to 2 bases, leaving 5 bases not matched to a gene. CDR3 region: CASGRQGPYEQYF. DNA of the CDR3: TGTGCCAGCGGCCGACAGGGGCCCTACGAGCAGTACTTC.

The genes are TRBV18 and TRBJ2-7; TRBD1 is a possible D gene (5 bases). V lost 5 bases and J 2 bases, leaving 13 bases between the germline ends. Germline CDR1 KGHSH, CDR2 LQKENI. CDR3 length equals 14 residues. The CDR3 bases are TGTGCCAGCTCAAGATTGACAGAAACCTACGAGCAGTACTTC. As protein: CASSRLTETYEQYF.

V and J are TRBV12-3 or TRBV12-4 and TRBJ1-4; D gene uncertain. Trimming shortened V by 11 bases and J by 7 bases, and 11 bases separated the two germline ends. This CDR3 has 11 residues. The CDR3 protein is CACTSGEKLFF. CDR3 DNA sequence: TGTGCCTGTACTTCGGGTGAAAAACTGTTTTTT.

This clone was recorded only once. The chain couples TRBV3-1 (or the pseudogene TRBV3-2) to TRBJ1-5; no firm D call. The CDR3 runs to 14 residues. V gave up 4 bases and J gave up 1 base, with 8 bases separating them. From germline, CDR1 is LGHDT and CDR2 YNNKEL (reference sequence). The CDR3 region is CASSLGWSNQPQHF. The CDR3 region has the DNA TGTGCCAGCAGCCTCGGGTGGAGCAATCAGCCCCAGCATTTT.

V usage is TRBV5-8 and J usage is TRBJ1-5; tentative D call: TRBD1 (6 bases). Per germline, CDR1 SGHTS and CDR2 YDEGEE. This CDR3 contains 14 residues. Trimming took 4 bases from V and 5 from J, leaving 13 bases between them. CDR3 nucleotide sequence: TGTGCCAGCAGCGAGGGGACACGAGATCAGCCCCAGCATTTT. It translates to CASSEGTRDQPQHF.

This sequence joins TRBV25-1 and TRBJ2-1; 7 bases are a match to TRBD1. CDR3 length: 12 residues. Germline V gene data show CDR1 as MGHDK and CDR2 as SYGVNS. V trimming: 2 bases; J trimming: 12 bases; junction bases outside the gene matches: 4. The CDR3 reads CASSEPGTAQFF. As DNA, the CDR3 is TGTGCCAGCAGTGAACCGGGGACAGCGCAGTTCTTC.

This clone was seen a handful of times. The identical CDR3 is also encoded by other nucleotide sequences in the sample. This sequence joins TRBV5-4 and TRBJ2-2; 11 bases are a match to TRBD1. CDR1 and CDR2 (germline): SGHNT, YYREEE (reference sequence). The CDR3 consists of 17 residues. Losses at the gene ends were 4 bases for V and 0 bases for J; bases not matched to a gene: 5. The CDR3 DNA is TGTGCCAGCAGCCCCCCGGGACAGGGGGCGAACACCGGGGAGCTGTTTTTT. Its translation: CASSPPGQGANTGELFF.

This clone was observed a few times. The chain uses TRBV2 and TRBJ1-5, with D tentatively TRBD1 (6 bases). Trimming took 7 bases from V and 8 from J, leaving 12 bases between them. The length of the CDR3 is 12 residues. The V gene's germline CDR1 is SNHLY and CDR2 FYNNEI. This CDR3 is CASTRTGKPQHF. DNA of the CDR3: TGTGCCAGCACGCGAACAGGGAAGCCCCAGCATTTT.

The chain has TRBV6-5 and TRBJ1-2; D gene unclear. This CDR3 region has 13 residues. Germline lookup yields CDR1 MNHEY and CDR2 SVGAGI. Trimming took off 6 bases at V and 3 bases at J, with 11 bases between the two ends. CDR3: CASRDQADYGYTF. CDR3 in DNA: TGTGCCAGCAGAGATCAAGCCGACTATGGCTACACCTTC.

The gene calls are TRBV5-6 and TRBJ1-5; D perhaps matches TRBD1 (6 bases). This CDR3 contains 19 residues. Germline CDR1 SGHDT, CDR2 YYEEEE. V lost 1 base and J 4 bases, leaving 24 bases between the germline ends. This CDR3 reads CASSLLGRGAFGGNQPQHF. The CDR3 DNA sequence: TGTGCCAGCAGCTTGTTGGGGCGGGGGGCTTTCGGAGGTAATCAGCCCCAGCATTTT. The whole variable domain, filled in from reference TRBV5-6 and TRBJ1-5, reads DAGVTQSPTHLIKTRGQQVTLRCSPKSGHDTVSWYQQALGQGPQFIFQYYEEEERQRGNFPDRFSGHQFPNYSSELNVNALLLGDSALYLCASSLLGRGAFGGNQPQHFGDGTRLSIL.

This clone was seen a handful of times. Other nucleotide sequences in the sample specify the same CDR3. This sequence joins TRBV20-1 and TRBJ1-2; no definite D call. This CDR3 is 11 amino acids long. V lost 7 bases, J lost 0 bases, and 6 bases lay in between. Germline lookup yields CDR1 DFQATT and CDR2 SNEGSKA (reference sequence). The DNA of the CDR3 is TGCAGTGGCACGGCTAACTATGGCTACACCTTC. This translates into CSGTANYGYTF.

This clone was detected only a few times. The genes are TRBV24-1 and TRBJ2-2, with D perhaps TRBD2 (6 bases). This CDR3 has 13 residues. Trimming shortened V by 7 bases and J by 6 bases, and 11 bases separated the two germline ends. Germline loops: CDR1 KGHDR, CDR2 SFDVKD. The CDR3 DNA is TGTGCCACCAGCCCCAGCGGGTCCGGGGAGCTGTTTTTT. This codes for CATSPSGSGELFF.

The chain combines TRBV11-3 with TRBJ1-2; D call uncertain. V lost 1 base and J 3 bases, leaving 15 bases between the germline ends. This CDR3 contains 16 residues. CDR1 and CDR2 (germline): SGHNT, YENEEA. Here the CDR3 DNA reads TGTGCCAGCAGCTTAGTGGCCGGGGAACCCTACTATGGCTACACCTTC. Translating gives CASSLVAGEPYYGYTF.

The chain recombines TRBV5-4 with TRBJ1-2; 10 bases fit TRBD1. Germline V gene lookup returns CDR1 SGHNT and CDR2 YYREEE (reference sequence). The CDR3 has 18 residues. V lost 0 bases and J lost 1; bases outside the gene matches: 9. For the CDR3, the DNA is TGTGCCAGCAGCTTGGAACTGTTGGGACAGGGGATTAACTATGGCTACACCTTC. Translation gives CASSLELLGQGINYGYTF.

V usage is TRBV30 and J usage is TRBJ2-3, with 12 bases identical to TRBD2. V was clipped by 1 base and J by 6 bases; unmatched bases: 2. Germline V gives CDR1 GTSNPN, CDR2 SVGIG (reference sequence). The CDR3 extends over 14 amino acids. The CDR3 sequence is CAWSDGTSGDTQYF. CDR3 nucleotides: TGTGCCTGGAGTGACGGGACTAGCGGGGATACGCAGTATTTT.

The chain employs TRBV25-1 and TRBJ1-4, with unresolved D. Germline V gene data show CDR1 as MGHDK and CDR2 as SYGVNS. The CDR3 is 16 residues long. The germline V and J ends were trimmed by 1 base and 6 bases, with 15 bases remaining between them. CDR3 sequence reads: CASSESLWFLDEKLFF. Here the CDR3 DNA reads TGTGCCAGCAGTGAATCACTATGGTTTCTGGATGAAAAACTGTTTTTT.

This clone was detected only a few times. V is TRBV6-1 and J is TRBJ2-7; possibly TRBD1 for D (5 bases). The CDR3 has 15 residues. Germline CDR1 reads MNHNS; CDR2 reads SASEGT. Trimming left V 2 bases short and J 0 bases short, with 11 bases between. DNA of the CDR3: TGTGCCAGCAGTGAACAACAGGTGAGCTCCTACGAGCAGTACTTC. The encoded protein is CASSEQQVSSYEQYF.

The chain employs TRBV6-5 and TRBJ2-5, with D maybe TRBD2 (6 bases). Deletions cut 5 bases from V and 7 bases from J, with 14 bases between. Germline V gene lookup returns CDR1 MNHEY and CDR2 SVGAGI. The CDR3 spans 13 residues. The CDR3 coding sequence is TGTGCCAGCAGTAGGGACCCAGCGGGGACCCAGTACTTC. Translating it yields CASSRDPAGTQYF.